Listed here are 28 T cell receptor beta chains from one sample, sequenced in a study of blood T cell repertoires in COVID-19. Assay used: immunoSEQ multiplex PCR; TCRdb lists only in-frame clones, some missing. The sample lists 280,000 or so clones, about four fifths occurring once. The sample consisted of peripheral blood. The receptors derive from a woman aged 45-65 years who had recovered from COVID-19.

V is TRBV6-1 and J is TRBJ2-7; 10 nucleotides line up with TRBD1. The CDR3 consists of 15 residues. Germline-derived CDR1 and CDR2 are MNHNS and SASEGT. The V and J ends lost 0 bases and 4 bases, in that order; junction bases with no gene match: 3. CDR3 coding DNA: TGTGCCAGCAGTGAAGCTGGGACAGGGGCATACGAGCAGTACTTC. Encoded protein: CASSEAGTGAYEQYF.

The chain joins TRBV6-6 to TRBJ1-3; no reliable D call. This CDR3 is 14 amino acids long. V gave up 4 bases and J gave up 0 bases, with 7 bases separating them. Per the germline V gene, CDR1 is MNHNY and CDR2 is SVGAGI (reference sequence). The CDR3 spells CASSSPSSGNTIYF. The CDR3 DNA is TGTGCCAGCAGTTCCCCGAGCTCTGGAAACACCATATATTTT.

This clone was counted a few times. J is TRBJ2-2 and V is TRBV27; a possible D gene is TRBD2 (5 bases). Trimming left V 7 bases short and J 6 bases short, with 12 bases between. The germline V gene encodes CDR1 MNHEY and CDR2 SMNVEV (reference sequence). The CDR3 length is 13 residues. CDR3 loop: CASKPGWAGELFF. In DNA, the CDR3 is TGTGCCAGCAAACCGGGGTGGGCCGGGGAGCTGTTTTTT.

Only one count was recorded for this clone. The V call is TRBV28, the J call TRBJ2-3; D is perhaps TRBD2 (6 bases). The CDR3 is 15 residues long. V shed 7 bases and J shed 0 bases, with 14 bases lying between them. CDR1 and CDR2 (germline): MDHEN, SYDVKM. CDR3 residues: CASTRRGVSTDTQYF. CDR3 bases: TGTGCCAGCACGCGGAGGGGTGTGAGCACAGATACGCAGTATTTT. The full variable domain, in which reference TRBV28 and TRBJ2-3 provide the parts outside the CDR3, is DVKVTQSSRYLVKRTGEKVFLECVQDMDHENMFWYRQDPGLGLRLIYFSYDVKMKEKGDIPEGYSVSREKKERFSLILESASTNQTSMYLCASTRRGVSTDTQYFGPGTRLTVL.

The rearrangement uses TRBV29-1 and TRBJ2-1; weak D call: TRBD1 (6 bases). Between the trimmed V and J ends, which lost 7 bases and 2 bases, there was a span of 12 bases. CDR1 SQVTM and CDR2 ANQGSEA come from the germline V gene. The length of the CDR3 is 13 residues. The CDR3 DNA sequence: TGCAGCGCCGGACAGCAGACCTACAATGAGCAGTTCTTC. This sequence encodes CSAGQQTYNEQFF.

Here the CDR3 reads CASRGAPGTDTQYF. The CDR3, as DNA: TGCGCCAGCCGGGGAGCCCCGGGCACAGATACGCAGTATTTT. This chain uses TRBV5-1 with TRBJ2-3; D might be TRBD2 (5 bases). The CDR3 is 14 amino acids. Trimming removed 7 bases from V and 1 base from J, with 13 bases in between. From germline, CDR1 is SGHRS and CDR2 YFSETQ.

V gene TRBV5-4 combines with J gene TRBJ1-6, with 9 nucleotides matching TRBD1. J lost 10 bases, V lost 4 bases, and 9 bases had no gene match. This CDR3 has 15 amino acids. Germline-derived CDR1 and CDR2 are SGHNT and YYREEE (reference sequence). CDR3 protein: CASSRSGTGSSPLHF. The CDR3 nucleotides are TGTGCCAGCAGCAGGTCCGGGACAGGGTCCTCACCCCTCCACTTT. Full variable domain (remainder filled in from reference TRBV5-4 and TRBJ1-6): ETGVTQSPTHLIKTRGQQVTLRCSSQSGHNTVSWYQQALGQGPQFIFQYYREEENGRGNFPPRFSGLQFPNYSSELNVNALELDDSALYLCASSRSGTGSSPLHFGNGTRLTVT.

This sequence joins TRBV5-1 and TRBJ2-5, with TRBD1 identical over 11 bases. The CDR3 runs 14 residues. Germline CDR1 and CDR2: SGHRS and YFSETQ. Losses at the gene ends were 4 bases for V and 4 bases for J; bases not matched to a gene: 3. This chain's CDR3 is CASSMGQGGETQYF. The DNA of the CDR3 is TGCGCCAGCAGCATGGGACAGGGGGGAGAGACCCAGTACTTC.

The chain carries TRBV30 and TRBJ1-4, with TRBD1 matching 7 bases. V lost 3 bases to trimming and J lost 10 bases; unmatched junction nucleotides: 5. Looked up from germline, CDR1 is GTSNPN and CDR2 is SVGIG (reference sequence). CDR3 size: 12 residues. The CDR3 nucleotides read TGTGCCTGGAGCAAGGGGGCGGGAAAACTGTTTTTT. This translates into CAWSKGAGKLFF. The full variable domain, rest sourced from reference TRBV30 and TRBJ1-4, is SQTIHQWPATLVQPVGSPLSLECTVEGTSNPNLYWYRQAAGRGLQLLFYSVGIGQISSEVPQNLSASRPQDRQFILSSKKLLLSDSGFYLCAWSKGAGKLFFGSGTQLSVL.

The chain recombines TRBV2 with TRBJ2-3; D is perhaps TRBD2 (7 bases). The CDR3 has 15 amino acids. Germline V CDR1 and CDR2: SNHLY, FYNNEI. V lost 5 bases to trimming and J lost 8 bases, with 20 bases between them. In DNA form, the CDR3 reads TGTGCCAGCAGTCCCGGGGGGCCGGGGGTTGGTACGCAGTATTTT. Protein product: CASSPGGPGVGTQYF.

The rearrangement links TRBV7-6 to TRBJ1-1; 8 nucleotides line up with TRBD1. Per germline, CDR1 SGHVS and CDR2 FNYEAQ. Trimming at V came to 3 bases and at J to 6 bases, leaving 9 bases not matched to a gene. CDR3 length: 15 amino acids. CDR3 residues: CASSLGGQGFAEAFF. CDR3 coding DNA: TGTGCCAGCAGCTTGGGAGGACAGGGATTCGCTGAAGCTTTCTTT.

The chain carries TRBV3-1 (or the pseudogene TRBV3-2) and TRBJ2-7; 8 positions agree with TRBD2. The CDR3 loop spans 17 amino acids. The trim removed 4 bases at V and 4 bases at J, leaving 15 bases unmatched. The germline V gene encodes CDR1 LGHDT and CDR2 YNNKEL (reference sequence). The DNA for the CDR3 is TGTGCCAGCAGCCGTACGACTTTGACTAGCGCCGATTACGAGCAGTACTTC. Its translation: CASSRTTLTSADYEQYF.

This chain links TRBV4-1 with TRBJ2-2; tentative D call: TRBD2 (6 bases). There are 16 residues in the CDR3. Per the germline V gene, CDR1 is MGHRA and CDR2 is YSYEKL. V gave up 3 bases and J gave up 1 base, with 12 bases separating them. CDR3 region: CASSHLGSMNTGELFF. In DNA, the CDR3 is TGCGCCAGCAGCCACCTCGGGAGCATGAACACCGGGGAGCTGTTTTTT.

The chain carries TRBV7-2 and TRBJ2-7, with no clear D. This CDR3 contains 14 residues. Trimming pared 5 bases from V and 4 bases from J, leaving 15 bases between. Germline V gene data show CDR1 as SGHTA and CDR2 as FQGNSA. The CDR3 nucleotides read TGTGCCAGCAGCACCCGGGTCCAAGTGTACGAGCAGTACTTC. Residues: CASSTRVQVYEQYF.

This sequence joins TRBV21-1 and TRBJ2-7; the table assigns TRBD2, which was not confirmed against the DNA. TRBV21-1 counts as a pseudogene. The CDR3 is made up of 16 amino acids. CDR3 region: CASSGRGREGPYEQYF. The CDR3 coding sequence is TGTGCCAGCAGCGGCAGGGGGCGGGAGGGCCCCTACGAGCAGTACTTC.

The chain couples TRBV19 to TRBJ1-1, with 7 bases lining up with TRBD1. CDR3 size: 14 residues. J lost 4 bases, V lost 1 base, and 3 bases had no gene match. CDR1 is LNHDA, CDR2 SQIVND, per germline (reference sequence). Written as DNA, the CDR3 is TGTGCCAGTAGTATAGGCTCAGGGGGCACTGAAGCTTTCTTT. Translating it yields CASSIGSGGTEAFF.

The table lists this clone with a few counts. The V and J genes are TRBV28 and TRBJ1-1; 7 positions match TRBD1. The germline gives CDR1 MDHEN, CDR2 SYDVKM. After removal of 5 bases from V and 5 bases from J, the junction contained 5 bases not matched to a gene. The CDR3 runs 13 residues. The CDR3 DNA is TGTGCCAGCAGTGTCAGGGGGTGGACTGAAGCTTTCTTT. It yields the protein CASSVRGWTEAFF.

This clone was seen only a few times. The rearrangement links TRBV7-9 to TRBJ2-5; D is possibly TRBD2 (5 bases). The CDR3 length is 15 residues. The germline V gene has CDR1 SEHNR and CDR2 FQNEAQ (reference sequence). The V and J ends lost 5 bases and 5 bases respectively, with 18 bases between them. The CDR3 sequence: CASSTTGSSYETQYF. The CDR3, as DNA: TGTGCCAGCAGCACCACGGGGTCCTCATACGAGACCCAGTACTTC.

V and J are TRBV19 and TRBJ1-2; the D gene is possibly TRBD1 (6 bases). Germline V lookup: CDR1 LNHDA, CDR2 SQIVND (reference sequence). Trimming left V 5 bases short and J 6 bases short, with 13 bases between. This CDR3 spans 13 amino acids. The CDR3 nucleotides read TGTGCCAGTAGTCCCTCAGGGGAGAATGGCTACACCTTC. It translates to CASSPSGENGYTF.

This chain links TRBV11-1 with TRBJ2-5, with 8 nucleotides matching TRBD2. CDR1 and CDR2 from the germline V gene are SGHAT and FQDESV (reference sequence). V was clipped by 5 bases and J by 2 bases; unmatched bases: 1. This CDR3 contains 13 residues. CDR3 nucleotide sequence: TGTGCCAGCAGCCCGGGGGGGCAAGAGACCCAGTACTTC. Translating gives CASSPGGQETQYF.

This clone was counted only a few times. This chain links TRBV7-3 with TRBJ1-6, with D uncertain. There are 14 residues in the CDR3. CDR1 and CDR2 from the germline V gene are SGHTA and FQGTGA. The V end was cut by 1 base, the J end by 13 bases, with 14 bases between. CDR3 sequence: CASSLIPELTPLHF. CDR3 DNA: TGTGCCAGCAGCTTAATACCCGAGCTCACGCCCCTCCACTTT. The full variable domain, its missing parts supplied by reference TRBV7-3 and TRBJ1-6, is GAGVSQTPSNKVTEKGKYVELRCDPISGHTALYWYRQSLGQGPEFLIYFQGTGAADDSGLPNDRFFAVRPEGSVSTLKIQRTERGDSAVYLCASSLIPELTPLHFGNGTRLTVT.

The chain recombines TRBV27 with TRBJ2-7; 7 positions match TRBD2. This CDR3 has 14 amino acids. V shed 2 bases, J shed 3 bases, and the junction held 4 bases outside the gene matches. Germline V gene data show CDR1 as MNHEY and CDR2 as SMNVEV (reference sequence). CDR3 in amino acids: CASSLAGDLYEQYF. CDR3 sequence (DNA): TGTGCCAGCAGTTTAGCGGGGGACCTCTACGAGCAGTACTTC.

V gene TRBV28 combines with J gene TRBJ1-6; 9 nucleotides line up with TRBD1. The trim removed 5 bases at V and 6 bases at J, leaving 2 bases unmatched. CDR3 length: 14 residues. From germline, CDR1 is MDHEN and CDR2 SYDVKM. The DNA for the CDR3 is TGTGCCAGCAGTCTGACAGGGGGTAATTCACCCCTCCACTTT. As protein: CASSLTGGNSPLHF.

The rearrangement uses TRBV5-1 and TRBJ2-7; D possibly corresponds to TRBD2 (5 bases). The germline CDR1 and CDR2 sequences are SGHRS and YFSETQ. This CDR3 comprises 15 residues. V gave up 0 bases and J gave up 3 bases, with 13 bases separating them. In nucleotides, the CDR3 is TGCGCCAGCAGCTTGGCCCCCGGGAACAGCTACGAGCAGTACTTC. Translation: CASSLAPGNSYEQYF.

The chain couples TRBV12-3 or TRBV12-4 to TRBJ1-2, with 9 bases identical to TRBD1. Trimming at V came to 1 base and at J to 13 bases, leaving 7 bases not matched to a gene. The CDR3 length is 13 residues. CDR3 bases: TGTGCCAGCAGTTTAGTAGGGACAGGGAGGCTCACCTTC. Its translation: CASSLVGTGRLTF.

This chain links TRBV5-1 with TRBJ2-2; TRBD2 might be the D (5 bases). This CDR3 is built from 13 residues. CDR1 is SGHRS and CDR2 is YFSETQ in the germline V gene. The V and J ends lost 5 bases and 5 bases respectively, with 10 bases between them. DNA of the CDR3: TGCGCCAGCAGTTCGGGGTTGACCGGGGAGCTGTTTTTT. It is translated as CASSSGLTGELFF.

The chain joins TRBV5-8 to TRBJ1-1; a possible D gene is TRBD1 (6 bases). The CDR3 extends over 15 amino acids. CDR1 and CDR2 from the germline V gene are SGHTS and YDEGEE. V was clipped by 1 base and J by 2 bases, with 12 bases between them. The DNA for the CDR3 is TGTGCCAGCAGCTTGTGGAGGGGGGGAAACACTGAAGCTTTCTTT. As protein: CASSLWRGGNTEAFF.

The gene calls are TRBV30 and TRBJ2-7; TRBD2 agrees at 10 bases. CDR1 and CDR2 from the germline V gene are GTSNPN and SVGIG (reference sequence). Losses at the gene ends were 0 bases for V and 6 bases for J; bases not matched to a gene: 2. CDR3 length: 13 residues. CDR3 DNA sequence: TGTGCCTGGAGTGTGCAGCGGGGGGGCGAGCAGTACTTC. It encodes CAWSVQRGGEQYF.